This TCR beta chain stems from a study of type 1 and type 2 diabetes patients. Trimming removed 0 bases from V and 2 bases from J, with 11 bases in between. The CDR3 length is 15 residues. CDR1 is DFQATT and CDR2 is SNEGSKA in the germline V gene (reference sequence). Amplification started from genomic DNA. A primer set of 30 forward and 13 reverse primers amplified the CDR3. TCRdb called the multiplex PCR reads again in MiXCR, with one record for every CDR3 protein. The sample carries 250,000 or so distinct CDR3 sequences, 47% recorded once. This sequence was found in a man younger than 30 with type 2 diabetes. The sample was peripheral blood mononuclear cells (PBMCs). V gene TRBV20-1 combines with J gene TRBJ1-5; TRBD1 is a possible D gene (5 bases). CDR3 sequence reads: CSARDRGGGNQPQHF. The DNA for the CDR3 is TGCAGTGCTAGAGATCGGGGGGGAGGCAATCAGCCCCAGCATTTT.